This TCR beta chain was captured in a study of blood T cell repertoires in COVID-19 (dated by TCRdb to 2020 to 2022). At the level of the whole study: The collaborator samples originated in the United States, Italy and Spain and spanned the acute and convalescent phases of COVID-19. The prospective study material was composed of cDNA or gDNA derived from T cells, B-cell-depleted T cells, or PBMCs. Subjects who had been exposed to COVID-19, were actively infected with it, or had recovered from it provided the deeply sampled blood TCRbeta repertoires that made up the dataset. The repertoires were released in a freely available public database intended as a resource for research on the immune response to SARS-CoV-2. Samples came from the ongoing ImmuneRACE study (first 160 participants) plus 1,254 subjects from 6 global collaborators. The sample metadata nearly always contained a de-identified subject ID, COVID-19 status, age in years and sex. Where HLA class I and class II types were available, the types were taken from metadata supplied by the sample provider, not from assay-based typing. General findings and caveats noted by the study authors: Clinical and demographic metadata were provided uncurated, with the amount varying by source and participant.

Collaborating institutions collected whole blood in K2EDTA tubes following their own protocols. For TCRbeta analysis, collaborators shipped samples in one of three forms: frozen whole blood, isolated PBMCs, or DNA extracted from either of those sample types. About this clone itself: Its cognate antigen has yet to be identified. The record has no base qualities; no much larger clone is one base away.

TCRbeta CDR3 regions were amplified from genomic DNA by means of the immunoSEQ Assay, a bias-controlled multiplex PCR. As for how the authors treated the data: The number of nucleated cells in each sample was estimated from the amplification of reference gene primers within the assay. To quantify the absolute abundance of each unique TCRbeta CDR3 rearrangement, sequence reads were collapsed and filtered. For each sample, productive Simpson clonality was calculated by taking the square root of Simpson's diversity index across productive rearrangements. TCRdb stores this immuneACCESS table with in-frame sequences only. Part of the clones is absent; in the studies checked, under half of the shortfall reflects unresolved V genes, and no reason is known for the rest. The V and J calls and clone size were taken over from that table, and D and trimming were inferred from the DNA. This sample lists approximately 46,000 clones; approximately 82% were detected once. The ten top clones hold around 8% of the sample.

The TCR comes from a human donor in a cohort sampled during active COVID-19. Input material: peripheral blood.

The DNA reads as follows: TGTGCCAGTGGACAGGGAAGGAATGAGCAGTTCTTC. The resulting protein is CASGQGRNEQFF. The chain joins TRBV19 to TRBJ2-1; the junction holds 8 bases that match TRBD1. Here V drops 8 bases and J drops 7 bases, and the junction holds 4 bases not matched to any gene. Looking up the germline V gene (reference sequence) yields CDR1 LNHDA and CDR2 SQIVND. The CDR3, from cysteine to phenylalanine, totals 12 residues. The CDR3 DNA has 36 bases and is translated from base 1.